Listed below are T cell receptor beta chains from one sample, sequenced in a study of blood T cell repertoires in COVID-19. The data were produced by immunoSEQ multiplex PCR, yet TCRdb's version contains in-frame clones alone and is incomplete. The repertoire has under 350,000 clones, 85% to 90% of them found once; the top ten carry 13%. The sample consisted of peripheral blood. The receptors originated from a human donor in a cohort sampled during active COVID-19. Each CDR3 is given with its conserved first and last residue. Fields, in order: D gene, J gene, clone size, CDR3 length, V gene, CDR3 DNA, CDR3 protein. A D gene is named only where the DNA matches it firmly. Some rows mark clone size as missing; the rest say once, few, many or name a class of expanded clone.

D gene: -; J gene: TRBJ2-2; clone size: few; CDR3 length: 15; V gene: TRBV9; CDR3 DNA: TGTGCCAGCAGCTCCCGGGGGATGGACACCGGGGAGCTGTTTTTT; CDR3 protein: CASSSRGMDTGELFF
D gene: TRBD1; J gene: TRBJ2-7; clone size: -; CDR3 length: 13; V gene: TRBV19; CDR3 DNA: TGTGCCAGTAGTAGACAGGGGGGCTACGAGCAGTACTTC; CDR3 protein: CASSRQGGYEQYF
D gene: TRBD1; J gene: TRBJ1-2; clone size: -; CDR3 length: 14; V gene: TRBV14; CDR3 DNA: TGTGCCAGCAGCCAACTCAGGGGGAACGCTGGCTACACCTTC; CDR3 protein: CASSQLRGNAGYTF
D gene: TRBD2; J gene: TRBJ2-3; clone size: -; CDR3 length: 20; V gene: TRBV4-1; CDR3 DNA: TGCGCCAGCAGCCAAGTCCCCCCCGGGACTAGCGGGATGTCCACAGATACGCAGTATTTT; CDR3 protein: CASSQVPPGTSGMSTDTQYF
D gene: TRBD1; J gene: TRBJ2-7; clone size: once; CDR3 length: 16; V gene: TRBV27; CDR3 DNA: TGTGCCAGCAGGCCTTACCCGGGACAGGGGTCCTACGAGCAGTACTTC; CDR3 protein: CASRPYPGQGSYEQYF
D gene: TRBD1; J gene: TRBJ1-6; clone size: -; CDR3 length: 14; V gene: TRBV6-5; CDR3 DNA: TGTGCCAGCAGTTATTTACAGGGGAATTCACCCCTCCACTTT; CDR3 protein: CASSYLQGNSPLHF
D gene: TRBD1; J gene: TRBJ1-1; clone size: -; CDR3 length: 15; V gene: TRBV11-2; CDR3 DNA: TGTGCCAGCAGCCTAAACAGGGGAAAGGGAACTGAAGCTTTCTTT; CDR3 protein: CASSLNRGKGTEAFF
D gene: -; J gene: TRBJ2-7; clone size: few; CDR3 length: 14; V gene: TRBV4-1; CDR3 DNA: TGCGCCAGCAGCCAAGAGATCGGACTGGGAGAGCAGTACTTC; CDR3 protein: CASSQEIGLGEQYF
D gene: TRBD1; J gene: TRBJ2-1; clone size: -; CDR3 length: 13; V gene: TRBV12-3/TRBV12-4; CDR3 DNA: TGTGCCAGCAGCCGGGACAGACGAAATGAGCAGTTCTTC; CDR3 protein: CASSRDRRNEQFF
D gene: -; J gene: TRBJ2-6; clone size: -; CDR3 length: 13; V gene: TRBV3-1/TRBV3-2; CDR3 DNA: TGTGCCAGCAGCCAACGGGGGGCCAACGTCCTGACTTTC; CDR3 protein: CASSQRGANVLTF
D gene: TRBD1; J gene: TRBJ2-1; clone size: -; CDR3 length: 13; V gene: TRBV27; CDR3 DNA: TGTGCCAGCAGCAGGGACAGAGACAATGAGCAGTTCTTC; CDR3 protein: CASSRDRDNEQFF
D gene: TRBD2; J gene: TRBJ2-1; clone size: -; CDR3 length: 15; V gene: TRBV6-4; CDR3 DNA: TGTGCCAGACTAAGGCCGGGACTAGGGGCGGGTGAGCAGTTCTTC; CDR3 protein: CARLRPGLGAGEQFF
D gene: -; J gene: TRBJ2-7; clone size: -; CDR3 length: 14; V gene: TRBV6-6; CDR3 DNA: TGTGCCAGCACCCAACAGGGACGTACCTACGAGCAGTACTTC; CDR3 protein: CASTQQGRTYEQYF
D gene: TRBD1; J gene: TRBJ1-4; clone size: -; CDR3 length: 15; V gene: TRBV28; CDR3 DNA: TGTGCCAGCAGTTTAGGACAGGGGGTGGGTGAAAAACTGTTTTTT; CDR3 protein: CASSLGQGVGEKLFF
D gene: -; J gene: TRBJ1-5; clone size: -; CDR3 length: 13; V gene: TRBV30; CDR3 DNA: TGTGCCTGGAGTGTAGCGGGGAATCAGCCCCAGCATTTT; CDR3 protein: CAWSVAGNQPQHF
D gene: -; J gene: TRBJ1-1; clone size: -; CDR3 length: 16; V gene: TRBV5-1; CDR3 DNA: TGCGCCAGCAGCTTGTTAGGACGCGGGACGAACACTGAAGCTTTCTTT; CDR3 protein: CASSLLGRGTNTEAFF
D gene: TRBD2; J gene: TRBJ2-1; clone size: -; CDR3 length: 15; V gene: TRBV6-5; CDR3 DNA: TGTGCCAGCAGTTCCGCCGGGGGGTCCTACAATGAGCAGTTCTTC; CDR3 protein: CASSSAGGSYNEQFF
D gene: TRBD1; J gene: TRBJ1-5; clone size: -; CDR3 length: 21; V gene: TRBV19; CDR3 DNA: TGTGCCAATGGACAGGGAGAAAGTCCCCACAATGTTACAGGGAAAAATCAGCCCCAGCATTTT; CDR3 protein: CANGQGESPHNVTGKNQPQHF
D gene: -; J gene: TRBJ2-5; clone size: -; CDR3 length: 13; V gene: TRBV7-2; CDR3 DNA: TGTGCCAGCAGCTTATCTCCTAAAGAGACCCAGTACTTC; CDR3 protein: CASSLSPKETQYF
D gene: TRBD1; J gene: TRBJ2-5; clone size: -; CDR3 length: 16; V gene: TRBV6-6; CDR3 DNA: TGTGCCAGCAGTTACCCCTATAGCGACAGGGCCGAGACCCAGTACTTC; CDR3 protein: CASSYPYSDRAETQYF
D gene: TRBD2; J gene: TRBJ2-1; clone size: once; CDR3 length: 17; V gene: TRBV19; CDR3 DNA: TGTGCCAGTAGGCCTAGCGGGAGGGCTGGGCCCTACAATGAGCAGTTCTTC; CDR3 protein: CASRPSGRAGPYNEQFF
D gene: TRBD2; J gene: TRBJ2-2; clone size: -; CDR3 length: 16; V gene: TRBV20-1; CDR3 DNA: TGCAGTGCTAGTAGTTTCGCTAGCGGACACACCGGGGAGCTGTTTTTT; CDR3 protein: CSASSFASGHTGELFF
D gene: -; J gene: TRBJ2-2; clone size: -; CDR3 length: 14; V gene: TRBV2; CDR3 DNA: TGTGCCAGCATAGCTAGCATGGCCACCGGGGAGCTGTTTTTT; CDR3 protein: CASIASMATGELFF
D gene: -; J gene: TRBJ1-5; clone size: few; CDR3 length: 12; V gene: TRBV12-5; CDR3 DNA: TGTGCTAGTGGCCGGGATCATCAGCCCCAGCATTTT; CDR3 protein: CASGRDHQPQHF
D gene: TRBD1; J gene: TRBJ1-1; clone size: -; CDR3 length: 14; V gene: TRBV5-1; CDR3 DNA: TGCGCCAGCAGCCCAGGGGACAGGGGCCAAAGTGTGGACTTT; CDR3 protein: CASSPGDRGQSVDF
D gene: -; J gene: TRBJ1-1; clone size: -; CDR3 length: 12; V gene: TRBV19; CDR3 DNA: TGTGCCAGTACAGGTTTTAACACTGAAGCTTTCTTT; CDR3 protein: CASTGFNTEAFF
D gene: -; J gene: TRBJ2-1; clone size: few; CDR3 length: 14; V gene: TRBV7-2; CDR3 DNA: TGTGCCAGCAGCTTATCGTCGCGGGACAATGAGCAGTTCTTC; CDR3 protein: CASSLSSRDNEQFF
D gene: TRBD2; J gene: TRBJ2-5; clone size: -; CDR3 length: 14; V gene: TRBV2; CDR3 DNA: TGTGCCAGCAGTGAGGGACTAGCGGGAGGGCCGAGGTACTTC; CDR3 protein: CASSEGLAGGPRYF
D gene: TRBD1; J gene: TRBJ2-7; clone size: many; CDR3 length: 13; V gene: TRBV27; CDR3 DNA: TGTGCCAGCGGGACAGGGGGAAGGTACGAGCAGTACTTC; CDR3 protein: CASGTGGRYEQYF
D gene: -; J gene: TRBJ1-1; clone size: once; CDR3 length: 17; V gene: TRBV12-5; CDR3 DNA: TGTGCTAGTGGTTTGAATCAGGGCTCGGTGTTTAACACTGAAGCTTTCTTT; CDR3 protein: CASGLNQGSVFNTEAFF
D gene: -; J gene: TRBJ1-5; clone size: -; CDR3 length: 14; V gene: TRBV18; CDR3 DNA: TGTGCCAGCTCCCCGAGGTTTGGCAATCAGCCCCAGCATTTT; CDR3 protein: CASSPRFGNQPQHF
D gene: -; J gene: TRBJ2-5; clone size: -; CDR3 length: 13; V gene: TRBV10-3; CDR3 DNA: TGTGCCATAGCGGGTAGTCTGGCGGAGACCCAGTACTTC; CDR3 protein: CAIAGSLAETQYF
D gene: TRBD2; J gene: TRBJ2-1; clone size: once; CDR3 length: 15; V gene: TRBV5-1; CDR3 DNA: TGCGCCAGCAGGCGAGCGGGGAGCTCCTACAATGAGCAGTTCTTC; CDR3 protein: CASRRAGSSYNEQFF
D gene: TRBD2; J gene: TRBJ2-3; clone size: -; CDR3 length: 17; V gene: TRBV4-3; CDR3 DNA: TGCGCCAGCAGCCAATGGCTAGCGGGAGAGGGGACAGATACGCAGTATTTT; CDR3 protein: CASSQWLAGEGTDTQYF
D gene: -; J gene: TRBJ1-1; clone size: few; CDR3 length: 18; V gene: TRBV15; CDR3 DNA: TGTGCCACCAGCAGAGCGGGCCCTGGGGACACGGGGGGCACTGAAGCTTTCTTT; CDR3 protein: CATSRAGPGDTGGTEAFF
D gene: TRBD2; J gene: TRBJ2-3; clone size: -; CDR3 length: 13; V gene: TRBV30; CDR3 DNA: TGTGCCTGGGTGGGGGGGACGTCAGATACGCAGTATTTT; CDR3 protein: CAWVGGTSDTQYF
D gene: -; J gene: TRBJ1-2; clone size: -; CDR3 length: 15; V gene: TRBV3-1/TRBV3-2; CDR3 DNA: TGTGCCAGCAGCCACCAGGGGACTATTGGCTATGGCTACACCTTC; CDR3 protein: CASSHQGTIGYGYTF
D gene: -; J gene: TRBJ1-1; clone size: few; CDR3 length: 13; V gene: TRBV6-5; CDR3 DNA: TGTGCCAGCAGCGACGGGGTGGGCACTGAAGCTTTCTTT; CDR3 protein: CASSDGVGTEAFF
D gene: -; J gene: TRBJ2-3; clone size: -; CDR3 length: 14; V gene: TRBV7-2; CDR3 DNA: TGTGCCAGCAGCTTAGGGCCATACACAGATACGCAGTATTTT; CDR3 protein: CASSLGPYTDTQYF
D gene: -; J gene: TRBJ2-1; clone size: -; CDR3 length: 12; V gene: TRBV4-1; CDR3 DNA: TGCGCCAGCAGCCAAGATAGGAGTGAGCAGTTCTTC; CDR3 protein: CASSQDRSEQFF
D gene: -; J gene: TRBJ2-3; clone size: -; CDR3 length: 15; V gene: TRBV19; CDR3 DNA: TGTGCCAGTAGAGATGACAGCTTAACTACAGATACGCAGTATTTT; CDR3 protein: CASRDDSLTTDTQYF
D gene: TRBD2; J gene: TRBJ2-3; clone size: -; CDR3 length: 18; V gene: TRBV19; CDR3 DNA: TGTGCCAGTAGTGCCTCCGGGACTAGCGGAATCCGAGGAGATACGCAGTATTTT; CDR3 protein: CASSASGTSGIRGDTQYF
D gene: -; J gene: TRBJ2-1; clone size: -; CDR3 length: 13; V gene: TRBV6-6; CDR3 DNA: TGTGCCAGCAGTTACTCACTAGCACCTGGGCAGTTCTTC; CDR3 protein: CASSYSLAPGQFF
D gene: -; J gene: TRBJ1-1; clone size: -; CDR3 length: 15; V gene: TRBV5-6; CDR3 DNA: TGTGCCAGCAGCACATACAGGGTCTCGGACACTGAAGCTTTCTTT; CDR3 protein: CASSTYRVSDTEAFF
D gene: -; J gene: TRBJ2-3; clone size: -; CDR3 length: 13; V gene: TRBV12-3/TRBV12-4; CDR3 DNA: TGTGCCACACAAATCGGGAGTCCAGATACGCAGTATTTT; CDR3 protein: CATQIGSPDTQYF
D gene: -; J gene: TRBJ1-1; clone size: -; CDR3 length: 15; V gene: TRBV24-1; CDR3 DNA: TGTGCCACCAGTGATTTGGAGGGAGGGAACACTGAAGCTTTCTTT; CDR3 protein: CATSDLEGGNTEAFF
D gene: TRBD2; J gene: TRBJ2-3; clone size: -; CDR3 length: 14; V gene: TRBV2; CDR3 DNA: TGTGCCATCGTGACTAGCGGGAGTAGGCATACGCAGTATTTT; CDR3 protein: CAIVTSGSRHTQYF
D gene: -; J gene: TRBJ1-2; clone size: once; CDR3 length: 14; V gene: TRBV5-5; CDR3 DNA: TGTGCCAGCAGCCGACGTCAGGACTCCTATGGCTACACCTTC; CDR3 protein: CASSRRQDSYGYTF
D gene: TRBD1; J gene: TRBJ1-2; clone size: -; CDR3 length: 11; V gene: TRBV6-6; CDR3 DNA: TGTGCCAGCAGTACAGGGGGTCATTGCACCTTC; CDR3 protein: CASSTGGHCTF
D gene: -; J gene: TRBJ2-1; clone size: once; CDR3 length: 13; V gene: TRBV7-3; CDR3 DNA: TGTGCCAGCAGCGACTCTGGGGCCAATGAGCAGTTCTTC; CDR3 protein: CASSDSGANEQFF
D gene: -; J gene: TRBJ2-2; clone size: -; CDR3 length: 16; V gene: TRBV5-4; CDR3 DNA: TGTGCCAGCAGCCCCCTAGGGGGGGGGAACACCGGGGAGCTGTTTTTT; CDR3 protein: CASSPLGGGNTGELFF
D gene: TRBD2; J gene: TRBJ2-7; clone size: -; CDR3 length: 17; V gene: TRBV3-1/TRBV3-2; CDR3 DNA: TGTGCCAGCAGCCAAGGGGGACTAGCGGGAGGTAAGAACGAGCAGTACTTC; CDR3 protein: CASSQGGLAGGKNEQYF
D gene: TRBD2; J gene: TRBJ2-1; clone size: -; CDR3 length: 15; V gene: TRBV28; CDR3 DNA: TGTGCCAGCAGTTCCTGGACTAGCGGGAGTGATGAGCAGTTCTTC; CDR3 protein: CASSSWTSGSDEQFF
D gene: -; J gene: TRBJ2-3; clone size: -; CDR3 length: 16; V gene: TRBV5-1; CDR3 DNA: TGCGCCAGCAGCTTGGCCCCGGGAGTTCCCCAGAATACGCAGTATTTT; CDR3 protein: CASSLAPGVPQNTQYF